This T cell receptor (beta chain) was captured by sequencing in a study of T cells in Graves' hyperthyroidism and ophthalmopathy. Using RNA transcripts as the source, TCR beta CDR3 regions were amplified. HTBI primers were used for first-round RT-PCR of the TCR CDR3. TCRdb recomputed calls from the multiplex PCR reads with MiXCR, one row per CDR3 protein. Among hundreds of thousands of distinct CDR3 sequences listed, 38% were seen once. This clonotype was seen a handful of times. The CDR3 runs 15 residues. CDR1 and CDR2 from the germline V gene are DFQATT and SNEGSKA (reference sequence). The V end was cut by 0 bases, the J end by 0 bases, with 11 bases between. Any patient presenting with uncontrolled infection, other autoimmune disease, pregnancy or lactation was left out. 8.5 to 10 ml of fresh peripheral blood supplied the PBMCs.

The receptor comes from a man aged 18 to 30 with Graves' hyperthyroidism. The chain carries TRBV20-1 and TRBJ1-1; D is possibly TRBD1 (5 bases). Sequencing was performed on blood. This CDR3 reads CSARDRRGLNTEAFF. The DNA for the CDR3 is TGCAGTGCTAGAGATCGTCGGGGCCTGAACACTGAAGCTTTCTTT.